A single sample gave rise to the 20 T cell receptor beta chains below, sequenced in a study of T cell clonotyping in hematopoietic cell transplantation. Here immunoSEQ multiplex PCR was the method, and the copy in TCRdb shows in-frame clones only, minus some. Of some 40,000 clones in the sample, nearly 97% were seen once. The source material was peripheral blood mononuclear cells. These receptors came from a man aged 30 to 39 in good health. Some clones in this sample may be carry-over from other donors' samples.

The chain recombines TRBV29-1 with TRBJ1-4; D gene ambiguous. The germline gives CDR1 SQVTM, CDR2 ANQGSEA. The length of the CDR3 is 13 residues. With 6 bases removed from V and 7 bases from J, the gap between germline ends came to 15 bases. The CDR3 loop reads CSVRAHAGEKLFF. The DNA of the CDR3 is TGCAGCGTCCGGGCTCACGCGGGTGAAAAACTGTTTTTT.

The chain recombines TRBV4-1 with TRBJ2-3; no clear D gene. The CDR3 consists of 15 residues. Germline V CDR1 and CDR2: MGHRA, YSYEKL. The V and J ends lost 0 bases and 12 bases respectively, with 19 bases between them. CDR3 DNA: TGCGCCAGCAGCCAAGATCGAGGAGCACAGCAGCCCCAGTATTTT. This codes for CASSQDRGAQQPQYF.

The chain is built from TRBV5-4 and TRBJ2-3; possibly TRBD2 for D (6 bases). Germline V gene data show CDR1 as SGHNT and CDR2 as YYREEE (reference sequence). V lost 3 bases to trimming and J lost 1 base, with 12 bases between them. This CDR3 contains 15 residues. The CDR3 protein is CASSSRLGGTDTQYF. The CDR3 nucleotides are TGTGCCAGCAGCTCAAGACTAGGGGGCACAGATACGCAGTATTTT.

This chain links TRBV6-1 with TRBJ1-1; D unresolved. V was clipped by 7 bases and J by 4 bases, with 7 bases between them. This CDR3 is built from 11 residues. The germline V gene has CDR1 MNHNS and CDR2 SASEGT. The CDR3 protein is CASIRSTEAFF. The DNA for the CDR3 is TGTGCCAGCATCAGAAGCACTGAAGCTTTCTTT.

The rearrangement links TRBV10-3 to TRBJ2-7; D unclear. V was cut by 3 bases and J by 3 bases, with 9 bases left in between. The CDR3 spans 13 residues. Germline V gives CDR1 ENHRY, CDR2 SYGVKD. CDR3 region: CAISDLAGYEQYF. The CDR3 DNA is TGTGCCATCAGTGATTTGGCTGGCTACGAGCAGTACTTC.

In DNA form, the CDR3 reads TGTGCCTGGAGTGTACCCCGGGGACAGGGAAATGAGCAGTTCTTC. It is translated as CAWSVPRGQGNEQFF. The chain is built from TRBV30 and TRBJ2-1; 9 positions agree with TRBD1. V shed 0 bases, J shed 7 bases, and the junction held 7 bases outside the gene matches. Looked up from germline, CDR1 is GTSNPN and CDR2 is SVGIG (reference sequence). The CDR3 has 15 residues.

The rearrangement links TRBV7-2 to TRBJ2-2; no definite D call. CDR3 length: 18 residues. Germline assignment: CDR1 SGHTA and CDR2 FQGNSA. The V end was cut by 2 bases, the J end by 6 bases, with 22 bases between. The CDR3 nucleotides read TGTGCCAGCAGCTTACGTATCCCGGAACTCACACCAGCCGGGGAGCTGTTTTTT. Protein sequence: CASSLRIPELTPAGELFF. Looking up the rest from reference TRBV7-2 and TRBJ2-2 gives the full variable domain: GAGVSQSPSNKVTEKGKDVELRCDPISGHTALYWYRQSLGQGLEFLIYFQGNSAPDKSGLPSDRFSAERTGGSVSTLTIQRTQQEDSAVYLCASSLRIPELTPAGELFFGEGSRLTVL.

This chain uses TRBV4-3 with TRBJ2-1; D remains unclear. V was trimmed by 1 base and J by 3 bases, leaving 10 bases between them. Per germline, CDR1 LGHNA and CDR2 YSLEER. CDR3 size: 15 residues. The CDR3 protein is CASSQGVPHYNEQFF. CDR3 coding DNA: TGCGCCAGCAGCCAAGGGGTTCCCCACTACAATGAGCAGTTCTTC.

The CDR3 DNA is TGTGCCAGCAGACTAGCGGGAGTCAACAATGAGCAGTTCTTC. It is translated as CASRLAGVNNEQFF. The genes are TRBV11-3 and TRBJ2-1; 11 nucleotides align to TRBD2. Germline CDR1 reads SGHNT; CDR2 reads YENEEA. The CDR3 length is 14 residues. The V gene end was trimmed by 6 bases and the J gene end by 5 bases; junction bases not matched to a gene: 3.

The CDR3 here is CASSQGTGGTTEAFF. As DNA, the CDR3 is TGTGCCAGCAGCCAGGGGACAGGGGGAACAACTGAAGCTTTCTTT. The chain combines TRBV11-2 with TRBJ1-1; 11 bases fit TRBD1. The CDR3 length is 15 residues. V lost 5 bases, J lost 5 bases, and 7 bases stayed unmatched. The germline V gene has CDR1 SGHAT and CDR2 FQNNGV.

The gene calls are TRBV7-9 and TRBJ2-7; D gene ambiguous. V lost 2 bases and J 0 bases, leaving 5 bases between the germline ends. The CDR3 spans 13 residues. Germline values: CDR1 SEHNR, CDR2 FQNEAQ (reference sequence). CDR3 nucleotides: TGTGCCAGCAGCTTAATAAGCTCCTACGAGCAGTACTTC. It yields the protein CASSLISSYEQYF.

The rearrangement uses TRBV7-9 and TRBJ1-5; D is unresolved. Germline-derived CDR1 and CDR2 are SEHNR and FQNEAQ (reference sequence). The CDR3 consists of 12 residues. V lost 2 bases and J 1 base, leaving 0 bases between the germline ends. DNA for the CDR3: TGTGCCAGCAGCTTAAGCAATCAGCCCCAGCATTTT. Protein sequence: CASSLSNQPQHF. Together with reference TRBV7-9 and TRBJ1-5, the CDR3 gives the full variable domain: DTGVSQNPRHKITKRGQNVTFRCDPISEHNRLYWYRQTLGQGPEFLTYFQNEAQLEKSRLLSDRFSAERPKGSFSTLEIQRTEQGDSAMYLCASSLSNQPQHFGDGTRLSIL.

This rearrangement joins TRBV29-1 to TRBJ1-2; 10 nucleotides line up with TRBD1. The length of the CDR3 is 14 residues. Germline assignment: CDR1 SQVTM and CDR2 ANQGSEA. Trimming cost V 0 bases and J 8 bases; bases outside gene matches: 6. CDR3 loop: CSVEDRDRGSGYTF. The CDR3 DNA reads TGCAGCGTTGAAGACCGGGACAGGGGCTCCGGCTACACCTTC.

The CDR3, as DNA: TGTGCCAGCAGCCCATCTAGCGGGAGGGCCACAGATACGCAGTATTTT. It translates to CASSPSSGRATDTQYF. V gene TRBV7-3 combines with J gene TRBJ2-3; TRBD2 matches 12 bases. Trimming at V came to 5 bases and at J to 2 bases, leaving 5 bases not matched to a gene. Germline loops: CDR1 SGHTA, CDR2 FQGTGA. The CDR3 is made up of 16 amino acids.

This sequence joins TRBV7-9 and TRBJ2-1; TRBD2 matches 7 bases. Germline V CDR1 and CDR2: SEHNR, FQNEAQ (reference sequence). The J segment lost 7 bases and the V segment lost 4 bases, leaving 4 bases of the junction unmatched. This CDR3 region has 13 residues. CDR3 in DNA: TGTGCCAGCAGCTCCTGGGGGGGGAATGAGCAGTTCTTC. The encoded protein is CASSSWGGNEQFF.

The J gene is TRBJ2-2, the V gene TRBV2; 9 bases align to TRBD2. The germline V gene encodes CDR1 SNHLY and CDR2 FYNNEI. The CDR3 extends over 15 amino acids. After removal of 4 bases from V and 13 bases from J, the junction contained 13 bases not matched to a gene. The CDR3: CASSGLADPRMGLFF. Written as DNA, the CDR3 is TGTGCCAGCAGTGGACTAGCGGACCCTCGGATGGGGCTGTTTTTT.

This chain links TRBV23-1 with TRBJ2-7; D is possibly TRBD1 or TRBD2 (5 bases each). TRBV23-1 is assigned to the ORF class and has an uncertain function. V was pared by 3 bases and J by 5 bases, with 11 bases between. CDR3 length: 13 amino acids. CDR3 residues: CASSQGPSNEQYF. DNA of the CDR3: TGCGCCAGCAGTCAGGGACCCTCTAACGAGCAGTACTTC.

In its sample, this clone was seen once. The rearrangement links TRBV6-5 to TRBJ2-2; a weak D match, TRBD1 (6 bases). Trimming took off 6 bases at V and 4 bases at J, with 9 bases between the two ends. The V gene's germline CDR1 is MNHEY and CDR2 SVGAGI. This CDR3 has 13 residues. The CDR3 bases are TGTGCCAGCAGACAGGGAGCCACCGGGGAGCTGTTTTTT. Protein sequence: CASRQGATGELFF.

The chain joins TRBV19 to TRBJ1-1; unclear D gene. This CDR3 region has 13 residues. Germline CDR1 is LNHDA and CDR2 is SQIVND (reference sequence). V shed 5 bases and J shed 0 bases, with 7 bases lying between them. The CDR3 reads CASSGGMNTEAFF. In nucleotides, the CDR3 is TGTGCCAGTAGTGGAGGGATGAACACTGAAGCTTTCTTT. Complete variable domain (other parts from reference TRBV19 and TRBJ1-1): DGGITQSPKYLFRKEGQNVTLSCEQNLNHDAMYWYRQDPGQGLRLIYYSQIVNDFQKGDIAEGYSVSREKKESFPLTVTSAQKNPTAFYLCASSGGMNTEAFFGQGTRLTVV.

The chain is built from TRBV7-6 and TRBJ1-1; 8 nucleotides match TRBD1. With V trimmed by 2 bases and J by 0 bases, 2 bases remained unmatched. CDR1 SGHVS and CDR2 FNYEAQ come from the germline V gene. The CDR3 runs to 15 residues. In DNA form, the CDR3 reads TGTGCCAGCAGCTTAATGGGACAGGTGAACACTGAAGCTTTCTTT. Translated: CASSLMGQVNTEAFF.